The 17 T cell receptor beta chains below all came from one sample that was sequenced in a study of read filtering for tumor transcriptome and immune sequencing. This library used around 400 ng RNA and molecular barcoded adaptors spanning alpha/delta and beta/gamma chains. TCRdb recomputed calls from the reads with MiXCR, one row per CDR3 protein. The sample includes around 130,000 distinct CDR3 sequences, approximately 13% of them seen just once. Sequenced material: a population of CD138-negative cells sorted from bone marrow. The receptors stem from a donor over 35 with multiple myeloma.

This clonotype was recorded at least ten times. The chain carries TRBV7-3 and TRBJ2-1, with D perhaps TRBD1 or TRBD2 (7 bases each). The CDR3 is 18 amino acids. In germline, CDR1 is SGHTA, CDR2 FQGTGA. V was pared by 1 base and J by 0 bases, with 16 bases between. The CDR3 sequence: CASSLRGGGQSSYNEQFF. The CDR3 nucleotides are TGTGCCAGCAGCTTAAGAGGGGGGGGACAGAGCTCCTACAATGAGCAGTTCTTC.

Of note for this clonotype: Relative to the germline gene, one junction end is altered; a read error may explain this. The chain recombines TRBV29-1 with TRBJ2-3; 7 bases line up with TRBD2. Germline V gene sequence: CDR1 SQVTM, CDR2 ANQGSEA. The CDR3 is 13 residues long. Here the CDR3 reads CGVVAGITDTQYF. In DNA form, the CDR3 reads TGCGGCGTCGTAGCGGGTATCACAGATACGCAGTATTTT.

This clonotype has ten or more counts. The chain has TRBV14 and TRBJ2-7, with 9 nucleotides matching TRBD1. The CDR3 sequence is 14 residues long. J lost 12 bases, V lost 1 base, and 10 bases had no gene match. The germline gives CDR1 SGHDN, CDR2 FVKESK. The DNA for the CDR3 is TGTGCCAGCAGCCAAGTTGGACAGGGGCCAAGGTTGTACTTC. Protein: CASSQVGQGPRLYF.

With respect to this clonotype: Compared with germline, one end of the junction differs, possibly owing to a read error. CDR3 protein: CASSWAGEGELFF. The CDR3 nucleotides are TGTGCCAGCAGTTGGGCGGGGGAAGGGGAGCTGTTCTTT. V gene TRBV12-3 or TRBV12-4 combines with J gene TRBJ2-2; TRBD2 aligns across 7 bases. The length of the CDR3 is 13 residues.

This clonotype showed up just a few times. A far larger clone lies a single base away; this is likely a read error. The chain carries TRBV11-3 and TRBJ2-7; TRBD1 or TRBD2 may be the D gene (5 bases each). The CDR3 loop spans 15 amino acids. V shed 5 bases and J shed 9 bases, with 23 bases lying between them. The germline CDR1 and CDR2 sequences are SGHNT and YENEEA. The CDR3 loop is CASSGPGPYLDGQYF. CDR3 bases: TGTGCCAGCAGCGGCCCGGGACCCTACCTTGACGGGCAGTACTTC.

This clonotype was seen ten or more times. The chain joins TRBV30 to TRBJ1-1; TRBD1 matches at 8 bases. Unmatched junction bases numbered 5, after V lost 4 bases and J lost 1 base. Looked up from germline, CDR1 is GTSNPN and CDR2 is SVGIG (reference sequence). There are 14 residues in the CDR3. The CDR3 reads CAWKGGQENTEAFF. The CDR3 region has the DNA TGTGCCTGGAAGGGGGGACAGGAGAACACTGAAGCTTTCTTT.

The J gene is TRBJ1-5, the V gene TRBV19; D uncertain. CDR1 and CDR2 (germline): LNHDA, SQIVND (reference sequence). The V and J ends lost 3 bases and 2 bases respectively, with 8 bases between them. The CDR3 is 14 residues long. CDR3: CASSIPWGNQPQHF. CDR3 DNA sequence: TGTGCCAGTAGTATTCCTTGGGGCAATCAGCCCCAGCATTTT. The full variable domain, its missing parts supplied by reference TRBV19 and TRBJ1-5, is DGGITQSPKYLFRKEGQNVTLSCEQNLNHDAMYWYRQDPGQGLRLIYYSQIVNDFQKGDIAEGYSVSREKKESFPLTVTSAQKNPTAFYLCASSIPWGNQPQHFGDGTRLSIL.

This clonotype was recorded at least ten times. The chain joins TRBV7-2 to TRBJ1-5; D gene unclear. V was clipped by 5 bases and J by 6 bases, with 17 bases between them. The CDR3 totals 15 residues. Germline CDR1 and CDR2: SGHTA and FQGNSA. CDR3 nucleotides: TGTGCCAGCAGCCGAGACCTGGCGGGAGTTCAGCCCCAGCATTTT. Translating gives CASSRDLAGVQPQHF.

In regard to this clonotype: This could be a read error, since a much larger clone is one nucleotide away. The missing conserved phenylalanine or tryptophan at the end of this CDR3 makes a read error likely. This chain connects TRBV12-3 or TRBV12-4 to TRBJ1-6, with D unresolved. The germline V and J ends were trimmed by 4 bases and 0 bases, with 7 bases remaining between them. The CDR3 covers 15 residues. The CDR3 coding sequence is TGTGCCAGCAGTTCGACAAGCTCCTATAATTCACCCCTCCACCTT. As protein: CASSSTSSYNSPLHL.

The chain joins TRBV7-9 to TRBJ2-5, with D tentatively TRBD1 or TRBD2 (7 bases each). V lost 7 bases, J lost 4 bases, and 13 bases lay in between. Germline V gene sequence: CDR1 SEHNR, CDR2 FQNEAQ (reference sequence). The CDR3 is 13 amino acids. CDR3 DNA sequence: TGTGCCAGCATCCCCAGGGGGGGAGAGACCCAGTACTTC. It translates to CASIPRGGETQYF.

This clonotype was seen many times. DNA for the CDR3: TGTGCCAGCAGCCCCGAGGGGGGATCCGATACGCAGTATTTT. Protein sequence: CASSPEGGSDTQYF. This chain links TRBV12-3 or TRBV12-4 with TRBJ2-3; TRBD1 or TRBD2 may be the D gene (6 bases each). The CDR3 is made up of 14 amino acids. Trimming removed 6 bases at V and 6 bases at J, with 16 bases between.

This clonotype occurred many times. The chain joins TRBV7-9 to TRBJ1-2; D remains ambiguous. V shed 5 bases and J shed 1 base, with 2 bases lying between them. Looked up from germline, CDR1 is SEHNR and CDR2 is FQNEAQ (reference sequence). This CDR3 is built from 11 residues. The CDR3 loop reads CASSRNYGYTF. DNA for the CDR3: TGTGCCAGCAGCCGTAACTATGGCTACACCTTC.

Turning to this clonotype: Since a much larger clone is just one base distant, this may be a read error. The chain links TRBV5-1 to TRBJ1-1, with TRBD1 identical over 7 bases. This CDR3 contains 14 residues. Germline CDR1 and CDR2: SGHRS and YFSETQ. The DNA of the CDR3 is TGCGCCAACAGCATCCAGGGGGGACACACTGAAGCTTTCTTT. This encodes CANSIQGGHTEAFF.

This clonotype was found many times. The rearrangement joins TRBV24-1 to TRBJ2-7; no reliable D call. V was trimmed by 3 bases and J by 0 bases, leaving 11 bases between them. CDR1 is KGHDR, CDR2 SFDVKD, per germline. CDR3 length equals 15 residues. The CDR3 spells CATSDPQALSYEQYF. DNA of the CDR3: TGTGCCACCAGTGATCCCCAGGCTCTCTCCTACGAGCAGTACTTC.

This clonotype was recorded many times. The V call is TRBV6-1, the J call TRBJ2-1, with TRBD1 matching over 8 bases. Per the germline V gene, CDR1 is MNHNS and CDR2 is SASEGT. The J segment lost 5 bases and the V segment lost 7 bases, leaving 7 bases of the junction unmatched. This CDR3 has 14 amino acids. The CDR3 region is CASNSVGQDNEQFF. Written as DNA, the CDR3 is TGTGCCAGCAATTCCGTGGGACAGGACAATGAGCAGTTCTTC.

This clonotype was picked up a small number of times. This may stem from a read error, because a much larger clone lies one nucleotide away. The chain recombines TRBV6-4 with TRBJ2-7; 8 nucleotides align to TRBD2. In germline, CDR1 is MRHNA, CDR2 SNTAGT. V shed 8 bases and J 4 bases; nucleotides not matched to a gene: 16. The CDR3 is 16 residues long. The CDR3 here is CASGGAETSAIYEQYF. The CDR3 bases are TGTGCCAGCGGGGGCGCCGAGACTAGCGCCATTTACGAGCAGTACTTC.

This clonotype was counted ten times or more. V usage is TRBV18 and J usage is TRBJ2-2; no firm D call. CDR3 length: 13 amino acids. Trimming took off 3 bases at V and 7 bases at J, with 9 bases between the two ends. Germline CDR1 is KGHSH and CDR2 is LQKENI. CDR3 nucleotide sequence: TGTGCCAGCTCACCGAAGCTCTACGGGGAGCTGTTTTTT. This translates into CASSPKLYGELFF.